This T cell receptor (beta chain) was sequenced during a study of T-cell memory formation after mild COVID-19. TCRdb fed the 5' RACE reads into MiXCR, producing one record per CDR3 protein. The sample carries roughly 400,000 distinct CDR3 sequences, approximately 16% recorded once. The CDR3 runs 13 residues. Germline lookup yields CDR1 DFQATT and CDR2 SNEGSKA (reference sequence). Trimming took off 0 bases at V and 5 bases at J, with 10 bases between the two ends. Sequenced sample: PBMCs or a T cell subset sorted from them (not recorded which). This clonotype was obtained from a man aged 18 to 30 who had mild COVID-19 (a few samples of this study predate the infection). Cell type and time point are not known. This chain connects TRBV20-1 to TRBJ1-1; D unresolved. The CDR3 region is CSARDPPRTEAFF. CDR3 bases: TGCAGTGCTAGAGATCCTCCGCGGACTGAAGCTTTCTTT.